One and the same sample provided the 28 T cell receptor beta chains below, sequenced in a study of siplizumab effects on memory and regulatory T cells. Assay: immunoSEQ multiplex PCR; the TCRdb copy retains only in-frame clones and omits some. This sample carries some 100,000 clones, around 90% of them seen once, and the ten largest clones take around 0.77%. Source material: Tregs sorted from blood. The receptors were sampled from a human donor in good health.

The chain combines TRBV6-5 with TRBJ1-4; 7 positions agree with TRBD1. Per germline, CDR1 MNHEY and CDR2 SVGAGI. The CDR3 sequence is 15 residues long. The J segment lost 7 bases and the V segment lost 6 bases, leaving 11 bases of the junction unmatched. The CDR3 protein is CASSSIGGYVEKLFF. CDR3 nucleotides: TGTGCCAGCAGCTCGATAGGGGGCTACGTTGAAAAACTGTTTTTT.

J is TRBJ2-3 and V is TRBV6-1; 13 bases match TRBD2. The germline V gene encodes CDR1 MNHNS and CDR2 SASEGT. This CDR3 is 15 amino acids long. The V gene end was trimmed by 7 bases and the J gene end by 5 bases; junction bases not matched to a gene: 6. The CDR3 DNA reads as TGTGCCAGCATCGGACTAGCGGGAGATCTAGATACGCAGTATTTT. This gives the protein CASIGLAGDLDTQYF.

This clone was seen just once. The chain couples TRBV19 to TRBJ2-1; D gene uncertain. Germline V gene lookup returns CDR1 LNHDA and CDR2 SQIVND (reference sequence). Trimming pared 7 bases from V and 0 bases from J, leaving 10 bases between. This CDR3 region has 14 residues. The CDR3 DNA is TGTGCCAGTACGCCTTTTGACTCCTACAATGAGCAGTTCTTC. It is translated as CASTPFDSYNEQFF.

This chain uses TRBV11-2 with TRBJ2-7, with D perhaps TRBD2 (6 bases). There are 15 residues in the CDR3. Trimming took off 2 bases at V and 4 bases at J, with 15 bases between the two ends. The germline gives CDR1 SGHAT, CDR2 FQNNGV. The DNA of the CDR3 is TGTGCCAGCAGCTTATATGGAGGGGTCGAGTACGAGCAGTACTTC. It yields the protein CASSLYGGVEYEQYF.

The chain links TRBV4-1 to TRBJ1-2; tentative D call: TRBD1 (5 bases). The CDR3 has 15 residues. Per the germline V gene, CDR1 is MGHRA and CDR2 is YSYEKL. Trimming took 4 bases from V and 2 from J, leaving 14 bases between them. The CDR3 nucleotides are TGCGCCAGCAGCCTCGAACAAGACAGCAACTATGGCTACACCTTC. Its protein is CASSLEQDSNYGYTF.

The chain recombines TRBV28 with TRBJ1-2; D is undetermined. Germline values: CDR1 MDHEN, CDR2 SYDVKM. V dropped 1 base and J dropped 6 bases, with 6 bases sitting between them. The CDR3 contains 12 residues. The CDR3 DNA follows: TGTGCCAGCAGTTTATCTGGGCATGGCTACACCTTC. Translated: CASSLSGHGYTF.

The chain has TRBV5-8 and TRBJ2-1; maybe TRBD2 (6 bases). CDR3 length equals 14 residues. The germline V gene has CDR1 SGHTS and CDR2 YDEGEE. V was pared by 4 bases and J by 5 bases, with 13 bases between. CDR3 in amino acids: CASSPTGRNNEQFF. In nucleotides, the CDR3 is TGTGCCAGCAGCCCCACCGGGAGAAACAATGAGCAGTTCTTC.

The chain recombines TRBV5-8 with TRBJ2-1; a possible D gene is TRBD2 (6 bases). Germline V gene sequence: CDR1 SGHTS, CDR2 YDEGEE. Trimming left V 4 bases short and J 6 bases short, with 17 bases between. CDR3 length: 15 amino acids. The DNA for the CDR3 is TGTGCCAGCAGCCGTCTTGGAGGGGTTGGCAATGAGCAGTTCTTC. Its translation: CASSRLGGVGNEQFF.

The chain couples TRBV5-4 to TRBJ2-5, with 10 nucleotides matching TRBD1. The CDR3 spans 14 residues. Losses at the gene ends were 3 bases for V and 9 bases for J; bases not matched to a gene: 8. From germline, CDR1 is SGHNT and CDR2 YYREEE (reference sequence). The CDR3 DNA follows: TGTGCCAGCAGCTCAACCGGGACAGGGGACCCCCAGTACTTC. It is translated as CASSSTGTGDPQYF. Using reference TRBV5-4 and TRBJ2-5 for the parts outside the CDR3, the full variable domain is ETGVTQSPTHLIKTRGQQVTLRCSSQSGHNTVSWYQQALGQGPQFIFQYYREEENGRGNFPPRFSGLQFPNYSSELNVNALELDDSALYLCASSSTGTGDPQYFGPGTRLLVL.

As DNA, the CDR3 is TGTGCCAGCATGGTGGGTAATTCACCCCTCCACTTT. Translating it yields CASMVGNSPLHF. The chain carries TRBV28 and TRBJ1-6; D is unresolved. V dropped 7 bases and J dropped 6 bases, with 7 bases sitting between them. This CDR3 spans 12 amino acids. Looked up from germline, CDR1 is MDHEN and CDR2 is SYDVKM.

The J gene is TRBJ2-1, the V gene TRBV29-1, with no clear D. This CDR3 is 14 amino acids long. V lost 3 bases and J lost 0, with 9 bases in between. Germline V gene data show CDR1 as SQVTM and CDR2 as ANQGSEA. The CDR3, as DNA: TGCAGCGTTGATCCGGGCTACTCCTACAATGAGCAGTTCTTC. Its protein is CSVDPGYSYNEQFF.

The chain recombines TRBV30 with TRBJ1-5; 8 bases are a match to TRBD1. Germline lookup yields CDR1 GTSNPN and CDR2 SVGIG (reference sequence). V lost 2 bases to trimming and J lost 3 bases; unmatched junction nucleotides: 3. The CDR3 loop spans 14 amino acids. CDR3: CAWSLGQANQPQHF. The CDR3 DNA sequence: TGTGCCTGGAGTCTGGGACAGGCCAATCAGCCCCAGCATTTT. Supplemented by reference TRBV30 and TRBJ1-5, the full variable domain reads SQTIHQWPATLVQPVGSPLSLECTVEGTSNPNLYWYRQAAGRGLQLLFYSVGIGQISSEVPQNLSASRPQDRQFILSSKKLLLSDSGFYLCAWSLGQANQPQHFGDGTRLSIL.

The chain joins TRBV5-1 to TRBJ2-7; 7 bases are a match to TRBD1. The germline V gene has CDR1 SGHRS and CDR2 YFSETQ. V was pared by 4 bases and J by 2 bases, with 9 bases of the junction left unmatched. The CDR3 sequence is 15 residues long. In DNA form, the CDR3 reads TGCGCCAGCAGCCCAAACAGGGGCGCACCCTACGAGCAGTACTTC. Translation gives CASSPNRGAPYEQYF.

This clone came up a few times. This chain joins TRBV11-2 and TRBJ2-6, with D hard to call. V was clipped by 5 bases and J by 0 bases, with 2 bases between them. CDR1 is SGHAT, CDR2 FQNNGV, per germline. The CDR3 is made up of 13 amino acids. DNA for the CDR3: TGTGCCAGCAGCCCCTCTGGGGCCAACGTCCTGACTTTC. Translated, it gives CASSPSGANVLTF. The full variable domain, with the rest looked up from reference TRBV11-2 and TRBJ2-6, is EAGVAQSPRYKIIEKRQSVAFWCNPISGHATLYWYQQILGQGPKLLIQFQNNGVVDDSQLPKDRFSAERLKGVDSTLKIQPAKLEDSAVYLCASSPSGANVLTFGAGSRLTVL.

The V call is TRBV5-1, the J call TRBJ2-3; D possibly corresponds to TRBD2 (6 bases). CDR1 is SGHRS and CDR2 is YFSETQ in the germline V gene. V lost 1 base to trimming and J lost 0 bases, with 12 bases between them. CDR3 length equals 16 residues. The DNA of the CDR3 is TGCGCCAGCAGCTTGAATAGCGGAGGTAGCACAGATACGCAGTATTTT. The encoded protein is CASSLNSGGSTDTQYF.

The chain uses TRBV14 and TRBJ2-1, with TRBD2 matching 9 bases. V lost 4 bases and J lost 6; bases outside the gene matches: 16. This CDR3 comprises 18 residues. Germline CDR1 is SGHDN and CDR2 is FVKESK. The CDR3 here is CASSRRTSARGLGNEQFF. CDR3 bases: TGTGCCAGCAGCCGCCGGACTAGCGCTAGGGGCTTGGGCAATGAGCAGTTCTTC.

This clone was seen only a few times. The chain combines TRBV30 with TRBJ1-4; 8 positions match TRBD1. Germline CDR1 reads GTSNPN; CDR2 reads SVGIG (reference sequence). The CDR3 consists of 13 residues. The V gene end was trimmed by 8 bases and the J gene end by 1 base; junction bases not matched to a gene: 3. The CDR3 coding sequence is TGTGCCGGTGGACAGGGAACTAATGAAAAACTGTTTTTT. This encodes CAGGQGTNEKLFF. Filled out from reference TRBV30 and TRBJ1-4, the complete variable domain reads SQTIHQWPATLVQPVGSPLSLECTVEGTSNPNLYWYRQAAGRGLQLLFYSVGIGQISSEVPQNLSASRPQDRQFILSSKKLLLSDSGFYLCAGGQGTNEKLFFGSGTQLSVL.

The chain has TRBV7-9 and TRBJ1-4, with TRBD1 matching 9 bases. Germline lookup yields CDR1 SEHNR and CDR2 FQNEAQ (reference sequence). The CDR3 is 14 amino acids. V dropped 7 bases and J dropped 2; count of bases not matched to a gene: 2. CDR3 DNA: TGTGCCAGCATTACAGGGGGCACTAATGAAAAACTGTTTTTT. This sequence encodes CASITGGTNEKLFF.

As regards this clone: The same CDR3 is also encoded by other DNA sequences in this sample. The chain couples TRBV7-2 to TRBJ2-7, with a tentative D call TRBD2 (6 bases). This CDR3 contains 12 residues. Per the germline V gene, CDR1 is SGHTA and CDR2 is FQGNSA. Trimming removed 5 bases at V and 3 bases at J, with 8 bases between. CDR3 residues: CASSPGGYEQYF. The CDR3 DNA is TGTGCCAGCAGCCCCGGGGGCTACGAGCAGTACTTC.

This chain links TRBV19 with TRBJ1-3, with a weak D call TRBD1 (5 bases). From germline, CDR1 is LNHDA and CDR2 SQIVND (reference sequence). This CDR3 region has 15 residues. Between the trimmed V and J ends, which lost 3 bases and 2 bases, there was a span of 11 bases. Here the CDR3 reads CASSIISGTGNTIYF. The CDR3 coding sequence is TGTGCCAGTAGTATTATTTCAGGGACTGGAAACACCATATATTTT.

The genes are TRBV4-1 and TRBJ2-1; 10 positions match TRBD2. Looked up from germline, CDR1 is MGHRA and CDR2 is YSYEKL. Trimming at V came to 0 bases and at J to 5 bases, leaving 10 bases not matched to a gene. The CDR3 length is 18 residues. CDR3 sequence (DNA): TGCGCCAGCAGCCAAGAGGGGATAAGGACTAGCGGTAACAATGAGCAGTTCTTC. It is translated as CASSQEGIRTSGNNEQFF.

The rearrangement links TRBV19 to TRBJ2-3; possibly TRBD1 for D (6 bases). V dropped 6 bases and J dropped 2 bases, with 15 bases sitting between them. The CDR3 is made up of 15 amino acids. Germline V gene sequence: CDR1 LNHDA, CDR2 SQIVND (reference sequence). This CDR3 reads CASSLQGPPTDTQYF. CDR3 in DNA: TGTGCCAGTAGCCTACAGGGACCCCCCACAGATACGCAGTATTTT.

The gene calls are TRBV15 and TRBJ2-7; D uncertain. Germline CDR1 reads LNHNV; CDR2 reads YYDKDF (reference sequence). The CDR3 has 13 residues. V lost 3 bases and J lost 1, with 7 bases in between. The CDR3 sequence is CATSSDISYEQYF. The CDR3 nucleotides are TGTGCCACCAGCAGTGATATATCCTACGAGCAGTACTTC. Supplemented by reference TRBV15 and TRBJ2-7, the full variable domain reads DAMVIQNPRYQVTQFGKPVTLSCSQTLNHNVMYWYQQKSSQAPKLLFHYYDKDFNNEADTPDNFQSRRPNTSFCFLDIRSPGLGDTAMYLCATSSDISYEQYFGPGTRLTVT.

The V gene is TRBV20-1, the J gene TRBJ1-1; possible D gene TRBD1, 5 bases. This CDR3 is built from 11 residues. Trimming pared 4 bases from V and 11 bases from J, leaving 14 bases between. Per germline, CDR1 DFQATT and CDR2 SNEGSKA (reference sequence). This CDR3 is CSANPGKGAFF. CDR3 sequence (DNA): TGCAGTGCTAACCCCGGGAAGGGGGCTTTCTTT.

The rearrangement joins TRBV5-1 to TRBJ2-7; TRBD1 matches 7 bases. The junction had 0 bases not matched to a gene; V was cut back by 0 bases and J by 6 bases. The CDR3 is 12 residues long. Looked up from germline, CDR1 is SGHRS and CDR2 is YFSETQ. CDR3 sequence (DNA): TGCGCCAGCAGCTTGGGGACAGGCGAGCAGTACTTC. Its translation: CASSLGTGEQYF.

The chain carries TRBV5-4 and TRBJ1-2; TRBD1 matches 8 bases. The germline V gene encodes CDR1 SGHNT and CDR2 YYREEE (reference sequence). V shed 3 bases and J 4 bases; nucleotides not matched to a gene: 8. The CDR3 sequence is 15 residues long. CDR3 amino acids: CASSYQDRGAYGYTF. CDR3 sequence (DNA): TGTGCCAGCAGCTACCAAGACAGGGGCGCCTATGGCTACACCTTC.

This sequence joins TRBV19 and TRBJ2-2, with D tentatively TRBD1 (6 bases). Germline V lookup: CDR1 LNHDA, CDR2 SQIVND (reference sequence). This CDR3 comprises 17 residues. Trimming took 3 bases from V and 2 from J, leaving 16 bases between them. The CDR3 nucleotides read TGTGCCAGTAGTATGTGGATGTGGACAGAAAACACCGGGGAGCTGTTTTTT. This encodes CASSMWMWTENTGELFF. Full variable domain (outside the CDR3, taken from reference TRBV19 and TRBJ2-2): DGGITQSPKYLFRKEGQNVTLSCEQNLNHDAMYWYRQDPGQGLRLIYYSQIVNDFQKGDIAEGYSVSREKKESFPLTVTSAQKNPTAFYLCASSMWMWTENTGELFFGEGSRLTVL.

J is TRBJ2-5 and V is TRBV21-1; the table assigns TRBD1, which was not confirmed against the DNA. TRBV21-1 represents a pseudogene. The CDR3 has 16 residues. This CDR3 is CASSPRVAGGFETQYF. The CDR3 DNA reads TGTGCCAGCAGCCCCAGAGTGGCAGGGGGCTTTGAGACCCAGTACTTC.